This is a list of T cell receptor beta chains from one sample in a study of human T cells and chemical hapten exposure. TCRdb re-analysed the RACE reads in MiXCR, keeping a single row per CDR3 protein. The top ten hold 1% to 1.5% of the sample, which has 65,000 to 95,000 distinct CDR3 sequences, 6.5% to 8.5% seen once. The sample in question was whole blood, obtained in connection with sensitization to the hapten diphenylcyclopropenone (DPC). These receptors were taken from a woman in her thirties with alopecia areata. Some clones in this sample may be carry-over from other donors' samples. CDR3s include the opening cysteine and the closing phenylalanine or tryptophan. A D gene is named only where the DNA matches it firmly. Not all rows give a size; the values are once, few, many and, for expanded clones, a class.

j_gene	d_gene	abundance	v_gene	len	CDR3aa	CDR3nt
TRBJ2-1	NA	NA	TRBV6-1	14	CASSDMTEYNEQFF	TGTGCCAGCAGTGATATGACTGAGTACAATGAGCAGTTCTTC
TRBJ1-1	TRBD1	few	TRBV18	15	CASSPMRQGNTEAFF	TGTGCCAGCTCACCTATGAGACAGGGGAACACTGAAGCTTTCTTT
TRBJ1-1	TRBD1	many	TRBV2	16	CASSTLPGQGETEAFF	TGTGCCAGCAGCACACTTCCGGGACAGGGTGAAACTGAAGCTTTCTTT
TRBJ2-1	NA	few	TRBV21-1	17	CASRIDRLSLSYNEQFF	TGTGCCAGCAGGATCGACAGGCTATCTCTCTCCTACAATGAGCAGTTCTTC
TRBJ2-4	NA	many	TRBV20-1	13	CSARGGGVDIQYF	TGCAGTGCTAGAGGCGGGGGCGTAGACATTCAGTACTTC
TRBJ2-2	NA	many	TRBV6-5	15	CASSYSNPNTGELFF	TGTGCCAGCAGTTACTCAAACCCGAACACCGGGGAGCTGTTTTTT
TRBJ2-7	TRBD1	many	TRBV6-5	14	CASSSGQGFYEQYF	TGTGCCAGCAGTTCGGGACAGGGGTTCTACGAGCAGTACTTC
TRBJ1-1	NA	many	TRBV29-1	12	CSVVRGYTEAFF	TGCAGCGTTGTCAGGGGTTACACTGAAGCTTTCTTT
TRBJ1-1	TRBD1	NA	TRBV20-1	14	CSAAPTGSYTEAFF	TGCAGTGCTGCCCCGACAGGGTCTTACACTGAGGCTTTCTTT
TRBJ1-2	NA	many	TRBV29-1	13	CSVGLPGVYGYTF	TGCAGCGTTGGCCTCCCCGGGGTCTATGGCTACACCTTC
TRBJ2-1	NA	NA	TRBV12-3/TRBV12-4	14	CASSRFTGHVEQFF	TGTGCCAGTAGTCGATTTACAGGGCATGTTGAGCAGTTCTTC
TRBJ2-3	NA	NA	TRBV29-1	14	CSVEGGGAADTQYF	TGCAGCGTTGAAGGAGGGGGGGCGGCAGATACGCAGTATTTT
TRBJ2-3	NA	NA	TRBV3-1	13	CASSQDGLARQYF	TGTGCCAGCAGCCAAGATGGTCTAGCGCGGCAGTATTTT
TRBJ2-3	TRBD2	many	TRBV7-2	13	CASSTPGLATQYF	TGTGCCAGCAGCACGCCGGGACTAGCTACGCAGTATTTT
TRBJ1-1	NA	few	TRBV29-1	13	CSVGPGMNTEAFF	TGCAGCGTTGGTCCCGGGATGAACACTGAAGCTTTCTTT
TRBJ1-5	NA	NA	TRBV7-9	15	CASSFGPYSNQPQHF	TGTGCCAGCAGCTTTGGACCTTATAGCAATCAGCCCCAGCATTTT
TRBJ1-2	NA	many	TRBV6-1	12	CASSTGNYGYTF	TGTGCCAGCTCTACAGGAAACTATGGCTACACCTTC
TRBJ1-1	NA	many	TRBV24-1	13	CATREQGNTEAFF	TGTGCCACCAGGGAACAGGGGAACACTGAAGCTTTCTTT
TRBJ1-2	NA	many	TRBV12-3/TRBV12-4	13	CASSPDRAGGYTF	TGTGCCAGCAGCCCGGACAGAGCAGGCGGCTACACCTTC
TRBJ2-2	NA	many	TRBV12-3/TRBV12-4	16	CASSLYQQGYDGELFF	TGTGCCAGCAGTTTATATCAACAGGGTTATGACGGGGAGCTGTTTTTT
TRBJ2-7	TRBD1	many	TRBV9	15	CASSPGQPLTYEQYF	TGTGCCAGCAGCCCGGGACAGCCCTTGACCTACGAGCAGTACTTC
TRBJ1-2	NA	few	TRBV20-1	14	CSARDLNRVGGYTF	TGCAGTGCTAGAGATCTTAACAGAGTAGGCGGCTACACCTTC
TRBJ2-5	NA	many	TRBV21-1	11	CASSNQETQYF	TGTGCCAGCAGCAATCAAGAGACCCAGTACTTC
TRBJ2-3	NA	many	TRBV29-1	14	CSVRQGIGTDTQYF	TGCAGCGTGCGGCAGGGCATCGGCACAGATACGCAGTATTTT
TRBJ2-3	NA	many	TRBV6-5	16	CASSYSIRQGSGTQYF	TGTGCCAGCAGTTACTCAATAAGGCAGGGGAGTGGTACGCAGTATTTT
TRBJ1-5	TRBD1	NA	TRBV24-1	16	CATSSGDRGSNQPQHF	TGTGCCACCAGCTCTGGAGACAGGGGTAGCAATCAGCCCCAGCATTTT
TRBJ2-1	TRBD1	few	TRBV11-3	15	CASSRRTGEYNEQFF	TGTGCCAGCAGCCGCAGGACAGGCGAATACAATGAGCAGTTCTTC
TRBJ2-2	TRBD2	many	TRBV3-1	18	CASSQFGGGSTNTGELFF	TGTGCCAGCAGCCAATTCGGCGGGGGGTCCACGAACACCGGGGAGCTGTTTTTT
TRBJ1-6	NA	few	TRBV20-1	14	CSASNRVNNSPLNF	TGCAGTGCTAGTAACAGGGTTAATAATTCACCCCTCAACTTT
TRBJ1-5	NA	few	TRBV2	15	CASAEGPRSNQPQHF	TGTGCCAGTGCAGAAGGCCCCAGAAGCAATCAGCCCCAGCATTTT
TRBJ2-1	NA	many	TRBV11-2	15	CASSFERFVGNEQFF	TGTGCCAGCAGCTTTGAGCGGTTCGTTGGGAATGAGCAGTTCTTC
TRBJ1-2	TRBD1	many	TRBV12-3/TRBV12-4	13	CASKRTGDYGYTF	TGTGCCAGCAAGAGGACAGGAGACTATGGCTACACCTTC
TRBJ2-3	NA	many	TRBV5-1	15	CASSFIPGDTDTQYF	TGCGCCAGCAGCTTTATACCGGGAGACACAGATACGCAGTATTTT
TRBJ1-1	NA	many	TRBV7-9	13	CASSLQTIAEAFF	TGTGCCAGCAGCCTACAGACCATAGCTGAAGCTTTCTTT
TRBJ2-1	NA	many	TRBV20-1	12	CSAREGSDEQFF	TGCAGTGCTAGAGAGGGATCGGATGAGCAGTTCTTC
TRBJ1-4	NA	NA	TRBV29-1	16	CSVEARQSTKNEKLFF	TGCAGCGTTGAAGCCCGGCAGTCGACAAAGAATGAAAAACTGTTTTTT
TRBJ2-7	NA	many	TRBV6-5	15	CASRRDRVGVYEQYF	TGTGCCAGCAGACGCGACCGAGTTGGAGTCTACGAGCAGTACTTC
TRBJ2-5	NA	few	TRBV20-1	13	CSAKRTMGETQYF	TGCAGTGCTAAACGGACGATGGGAGAGACCCAGTACTTC
TRBJ1-1	TRBD1	few	TRBV7-9	13	CASSLFRDSEAFF	TGTGCCAGCAGCTTGTTCCGGGACAGCGAAGCTTTCTTT
TRBJ1-2	NA	many	TRBV7-9	13	CASSLDRVGGYTF	TGTGCCAGCAGCTTAGACAGGGTTGGAGGCTACACCTTC
TRBJ1-2	NA	many	TRBV6-5	13	CASTRGEDYGYTF	TGTGCCAGCACCCGCGGAGAAGACTATGGCTACACCTTC
TRBJ2-1	TRBD2	many	TRBV5-1	16	CASSLVAGGSYNEQFF	TGCGCCAGCAGCTTGGTAGCGGGGGGCTCCTACAATGAGCAGTTCTTC
TRBJ1-3	NA	few	TRBV18	17	CASSPNWSLSSGNTIYF	TGTGCCAGCTCACCAAATTGGTCTCTGAGCTCTGGAAACACCATATATTTT
TRBJ1-5	NA	once	TRBV19	14	CASRKGPFNQPQHF	TGTGCCAGTAGAAAAGGACCGTTCAATCAGCCCCAGCATTTT
TRBJ2-3	TRBD2	few	TRBV11-2	15	CASSLYSGGGDTQYF	TGTGCCAGCAGCTTATATAGCGGGGGGGGAGATACGCAGTATTTT
TRBJ1-1	NA	NA	TRBV14	13	CASSGVLGTEAFF	TGTGCCAGCAGCGGGGTTCTGGGCACTGAAGCTTTCTTT
TRBJ1-5	NA	NA	TRBV27	15	CASSLGLPSNQPQHF	TGTGCCAGCAGCCTGGGACTCCCTAGCAATCAGCCCCAGCATTTT
TRBJ2-1	TRBD2	many	TRBV2	15	CASSSSGGPYNEQFF	TGTGCCAGCAGCTCTAGCGGGGGGCCCTACAATGAGCAGTTCTTC
TRBJ2-3	NA	many	TRBV7-6	15	CASSRGVESTDTQYF	TGTGCCAGCAGCCGAGGAGTAGAGAGCACAGATACGCAGTATTTT
TRBJ1-5	NA	many	TRBV27	15	CASSLSIGANQPQHF	TGTGCCAGCAGTTTATCGATCGGGGCCAATCAGCCCCAGCATTTT
TRBJ2-6	NA	many	TRBV20-1	13	CSALRSGANVLTF	TGCAGTGCTCTGAGATCTGGGGCCAACGTCCTGACTTTC
TRBJ1-1	NA	many	TRBV7-9	16	CASSSTVGGVGTEAFF	TGTGCCAGCAGCTCCACAGTGGGGGGCGTCGGCACTGAAGCTTTCTTT
TRBJ2-3	TRBD2	many	TRBV27	13	CASRGLVTDTQYF	TGTGCCAGCAGAGGACTAGTCACAGATACGCAGTATTTT
TRBJ2-7	NA	many	TRBV5-6	14	CASSLEPGADEQYF	TGTGCCAGCAGCTTGGAACCGGGGGCGGACGAGCAGTACTTC
TRBJ2-1	TRBD2	NA	TRBV18	14	CASSPPSGDNEQFF	TGTGCCAGCTCACCACCTAGCGGGGACAATGAGCAGTTCTTC